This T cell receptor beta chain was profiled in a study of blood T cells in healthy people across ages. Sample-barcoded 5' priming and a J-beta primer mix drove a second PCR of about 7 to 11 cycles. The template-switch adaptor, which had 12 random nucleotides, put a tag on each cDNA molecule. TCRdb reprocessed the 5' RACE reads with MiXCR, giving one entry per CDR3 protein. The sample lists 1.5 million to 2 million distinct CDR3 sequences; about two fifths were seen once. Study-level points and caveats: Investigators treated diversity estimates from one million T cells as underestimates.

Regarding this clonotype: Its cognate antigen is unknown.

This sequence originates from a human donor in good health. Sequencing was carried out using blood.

In nucleotides, the CDR3 is TGTGCCAGCAAAATTAAGGGGGTAGATGGCTACACCTTC. The encoded protein is CASKIKGVDGYTF. The V call is TRBV6-5, the J call TRBJ1-2, with a tentative D call TRBD1 (6 bases). V was cut by 7 bases and J by 6 bases, with 15 bases left in between. The CDR3 runs 13 residues. Germline V gene sequence: CDR1 MNHEY, CDR2 SVGAGI.